This T cell receptor beta chain originates from a study of T cell responses to AZD1222 COVID-19 vaccine. V lost 0 bases and J lost 1, with 10 bases in between. The germline V gene encodes CDR1 SGHKS and CDR2 YYEKEE (reference sequence). The CDR3 runs 15 residues. Study-level findings and limits: Donors were largely white British and mainly female; clonal diversity was possibly underestimated. At baseline, seropositivity was found in only a handful of AZD1222 recipients.

Regarding this clone: Its antigen is currently unknown.

Profiling relied on immunoSEQ multiplex PCR, and the TCRdb table lists in-frame clones only, not all of them. The sample shows about 89,000 clones, approximately 90% of them seen only once. The clonotype originates from an adult in good health. The chain couples TRBV5-5 to TRBJ1-1; D is unresolved. The starting material was peripheral blood, obtained on day 0 of MenACWY control vaccination. The CDR3 region has the DNA TGTGCCAGCAGCTTGGGGGTCCGACAGAACACTGAAGCTTTCTTT. Protein: CASSLGVRQNTEAFF.